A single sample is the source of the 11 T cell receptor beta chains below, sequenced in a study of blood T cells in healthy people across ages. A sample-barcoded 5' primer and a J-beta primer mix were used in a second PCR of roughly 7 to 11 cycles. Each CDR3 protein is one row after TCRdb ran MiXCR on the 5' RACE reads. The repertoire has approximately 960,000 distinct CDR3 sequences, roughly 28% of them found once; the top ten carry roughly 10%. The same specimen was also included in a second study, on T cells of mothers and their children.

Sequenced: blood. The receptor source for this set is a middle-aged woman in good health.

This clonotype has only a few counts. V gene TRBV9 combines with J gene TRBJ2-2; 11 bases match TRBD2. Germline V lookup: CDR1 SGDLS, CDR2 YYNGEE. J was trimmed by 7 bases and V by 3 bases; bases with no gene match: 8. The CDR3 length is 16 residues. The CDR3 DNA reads TGTGCCAGCAGCGGAGGACTAGCGGGTATTGACGGGGAGCTGTTTTTT. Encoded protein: CASSGGLAGIDGELFF.

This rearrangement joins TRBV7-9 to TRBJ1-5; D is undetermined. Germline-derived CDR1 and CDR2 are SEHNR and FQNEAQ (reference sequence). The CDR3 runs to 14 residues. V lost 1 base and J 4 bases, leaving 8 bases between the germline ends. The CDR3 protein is CASSLETENQPQHF. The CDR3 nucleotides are TGTGCCAGCAGCTTAGAGACGGAGAATCAGCCCCAGCATTTT.

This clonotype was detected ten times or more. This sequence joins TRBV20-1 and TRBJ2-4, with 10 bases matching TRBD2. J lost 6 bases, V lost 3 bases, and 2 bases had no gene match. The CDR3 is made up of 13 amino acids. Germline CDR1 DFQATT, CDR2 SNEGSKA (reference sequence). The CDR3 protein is CSARIAGGNIQYF. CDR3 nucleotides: TGCAGTGCTAGGATAGCGGGGGGAAACATTCAGTACTTC.

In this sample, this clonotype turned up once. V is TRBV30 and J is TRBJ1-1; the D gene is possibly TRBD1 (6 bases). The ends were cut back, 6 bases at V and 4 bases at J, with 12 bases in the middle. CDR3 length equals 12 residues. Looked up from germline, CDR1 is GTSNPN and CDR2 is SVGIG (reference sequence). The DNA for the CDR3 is TGTGCCTGTCCAGGGGCAGGCACTGAAGCTTTCTTT. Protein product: CACPGAGTEAFF.

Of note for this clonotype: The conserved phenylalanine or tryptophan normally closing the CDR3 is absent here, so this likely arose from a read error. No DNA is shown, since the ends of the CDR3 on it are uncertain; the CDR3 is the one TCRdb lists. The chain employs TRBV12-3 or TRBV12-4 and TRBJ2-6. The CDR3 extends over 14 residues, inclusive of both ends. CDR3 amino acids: CASSFESGANVRTC.

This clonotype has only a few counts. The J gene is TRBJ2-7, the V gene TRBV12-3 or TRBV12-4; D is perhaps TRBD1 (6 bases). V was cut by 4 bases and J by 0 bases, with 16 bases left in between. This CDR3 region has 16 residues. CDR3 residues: CASSSTWGHHSYEQYF. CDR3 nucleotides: TGTGCCAGCAGTTCTACTTGGGGACACCACTCCTACGAGCAGTACTTC.

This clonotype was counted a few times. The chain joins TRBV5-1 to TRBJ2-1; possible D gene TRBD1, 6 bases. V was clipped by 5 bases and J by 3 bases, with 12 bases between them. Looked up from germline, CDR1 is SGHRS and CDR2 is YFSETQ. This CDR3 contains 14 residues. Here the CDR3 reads CASRLTGNYNEQFF. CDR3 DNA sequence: TGCGCCAGCAGGTTAACAGGGAACTACAATGAGCAGTTCTTC.

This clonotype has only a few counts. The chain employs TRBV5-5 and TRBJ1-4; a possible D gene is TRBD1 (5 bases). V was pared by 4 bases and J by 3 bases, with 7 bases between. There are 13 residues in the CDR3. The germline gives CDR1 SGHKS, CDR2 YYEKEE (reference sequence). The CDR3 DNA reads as TGTGCCAGCAGCAAGGGACCTAATGAAAAACTGTTTTTT. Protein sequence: CASSKGPNEKLFF.

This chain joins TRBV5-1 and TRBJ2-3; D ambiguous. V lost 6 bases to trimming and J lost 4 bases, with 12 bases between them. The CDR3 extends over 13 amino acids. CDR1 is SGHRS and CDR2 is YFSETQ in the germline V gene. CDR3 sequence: CASKLAGPDTQYF. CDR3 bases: TGCGCCAGCAAGCTTGCCGGCCCAGATACGCAGTATTTT.

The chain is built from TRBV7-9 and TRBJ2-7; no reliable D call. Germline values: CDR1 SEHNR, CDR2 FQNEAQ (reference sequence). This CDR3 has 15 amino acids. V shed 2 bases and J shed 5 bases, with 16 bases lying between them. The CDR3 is CASSLRATARDEQYF. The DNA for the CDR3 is TGTGCCAGCAGCTTACGGGCCACCGCTCGGGACGAGCAGTACTTC.

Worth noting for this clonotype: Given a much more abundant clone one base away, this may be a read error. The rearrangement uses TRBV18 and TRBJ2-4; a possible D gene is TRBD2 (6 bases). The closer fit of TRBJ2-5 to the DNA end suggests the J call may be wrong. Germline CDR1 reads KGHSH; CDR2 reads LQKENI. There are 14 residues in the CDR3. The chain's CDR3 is CTSSPGVGRETQYF. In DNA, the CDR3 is TGTACCAGCTCACCGGGGGTAGGGAGAGAGACCCAGTACTTC.